This entry describes one T cell receptor (beta chain). The data derive from a study of response to subunit inactivated influenza vaccine. CDR3 length equals 13 residues. V lost 2 bases and J 4 bases, leaving 8 bases between the germline ends. The germline CDR1 and CDR2 sequences are SGHVS and FQNEAQ. TCRdb re-called the RT-PCR reads with MiXCR, one entry per CDR3 protein. The sample contains around 470,000 distinct CDR3 sequences, 7.2% of which appear only once. This chain uses TRBV7-8 with TRBJ1-1; D gene uncertain. The source material was PBMCs from blood, sampled less than 30 months after vaccination. This TCR was recovered from a man aged 50-75 years who received an inactivated influenza vaccine. The CDR3 coding sequence is TGTGCCAGCAGCTTATACCCCGGCACTGAAGCTTTCTTT. It translates to CASSLYPGTEAFF.